These T cell receptor beta chains were read from a single sample in a study of control samples from healthy donors and cancer patients. Clones were sequenced by immunoSEQ multiplex PCR, and TCRdb holds only the in-frame ones, with some missing. This table has tens of thousands of clones, 85% to 95% appearing once. The sequenced material came from PBMCs. The origin of the receptors is a woman aged 50 to 60 with head and neck cancer. The CDR3 runs from the conserved cysteine through the conserved F or W. The D gene is left open where the match is weak. A row's size may be missing; if present it is once, few, many or a size class.

V: TRBV27; size: -; D: -; J: TRBJ1-5; DNA: TGTGCCAGCGCGGGTGGTAGCAATCAGCCCCAGCATTTT; CDR3: CASAGGSNQPQHF
V: TRBV7-2; size: once; D: -; J: TRBJ1-3; DNA: TGTGCCAGCAGCTTAGCTGTAGGCTCTGGAAACACCATATATTTT; CDR3: CASSLAVGSGNTIYF
V: TRBV2; size: -; D: -; J: TRBJ2-3; DNA: TGTGCCAGCAGTGAGGTCAGGGCGGGAGATACGCAGTATTTT; CDR3: CASSEVRAGDTQYF
V: TRBV24-1; size: -; D: TRBD2; J: TRBJ2-2; DNA: TGTGCCACCAGTGCCATAGCGGGAAAGAACACCGGGGAGCTGTTTTTT; CDR3: CATSAIAGKNTGELFF
V: TRBV30; size: -; D: TRBD2; J: TRBJ2-6; DNA: TGTGCCTGGAGTGAAGGCGGGGGGCCCTCTGGGGCCAACGTCCTGACTTTC; CDR3: CAWSEGGGPSGANVLTF
V: TRBV29-1; size: -; D: TRBD1; J: TRBJ1-2; DNA: TGCAGCGTTCGACAGGGGATTAACTATGGCTACACCTTC; CDR3: CSVRQGINYGYTF
V: TRBV5-4; size: -; D: TRBD1; J: TRBJ2-7; DNA: TGTGCCAGCAGCCCAACAGGGGGCTACTCCTACGAGCAGTACTTC; CDR3: CASSPTGGYSYEQYF
V: TRBV4-1; size: -; D: -; J: TRBJ2-5; DNA: TGCGCCAGCAGCTATGGCGAGGGAGGCTCTCAGTACTTC; CDR3: CASSYGEGGSQYF
V: TRBV19; size: -; D: TRBD1; J: TRBJ2-3; DNA: TGTGCCAGTAGTATTTGGGGACAGGACACAGATACGCAGTATTTT; CDR3: CASSIWGQDTDTQYF
V: TRBV7-2; size: -; D: -; J: TRBJ2-2; DNA: TGTGCCAGTCACCGGGACACCGGGGAGCTGTTTTTT; CDR3: CASHRDTGELFF
V: TRBV6-6; size: -; D: -; J: TRBJ2-7; DNA: TGTGCCAGCAGGGGGATGCGGGAGCAGTACTTC; CDR3: CASRGMREQYF
V: TRBV11-2; size: -; D: -; J: TRBJ2-3; DNA: TGTGCCAGCAGCTTAGATCTAGAGCCAGATACGCAGTATTTT; CDR3: CASSLDLEPDTQYF
V: TRBV21-1; size: -; D: -; J: TRBJ1-2; DNA: TGTGCCAGCAGCAAAGGTACAGGTGTGGGCTACACCTTC; CDR3: CASSKGTGVGYTF
V: TRBV7-6; size: -; D: TRBD2; J: TRBJ2-5; DNA: TGTGCCAGCACCCAGACTAGCGGGAGTTCCGAGACCCAGTACTTC; CDR3: CASTQTSGSSETQYF
V: TRBV28; size: few; D: -; J: TRBJ1-1; DNA: TGTGCCAGCACCCTAAGGGGGTGGACTGAAGCTTTCTTT; CDR3: CASTLRGWTEAFF
V: TRBV3-1/TRBV3-2; size: -; D: -; J: TRBJ2-7; DNA: TGTGCCAGCAGCCAGTCGGGACTTATCTACGAGCAGTACTTC; CDR3: CASSQSGLIYEQYF
V: TRBV30; size: -; D: TRBD1; J: TRBJ1-6; DNA: TGTGCCTGGACCCCCCCACGGATTCTCTCGGGACAGAGAAATTCACCCCTCCACTTT; CDR3: CAWTPPRILSGQRNSPLHF
V: TRBV6-1; size: -; D: -; J: TRBJ1-2; DNA: TGTGCCAGCAGTGAAGCATGGACGACGGCCCGGGGCTACACCTTC; CDR3: CASSEAWTTARGYTF
V: TRBV4-3; size: -; D: TRBD1; J: TRBJ2-3; DNA: TGCGCCAGCAGCCAAGCAGGGGGATTCGCTTCCACAGATACGCAGTATTTT; CDR3: CASSQAGGFASTDTQYF
V: TRBV29-1; size: -; D: -; J: TRBJ1-1; DNA: TGCAGCGTTGAAGGGAACAGGGTGAAGAACACTGAAGCTTTCTTT; CDR3: CSVEGNRVKNTEAFF
V: TRBV3-1/TRBV3-2; size: -; D: TRBD1; J: TRBJ2-7; DNA: TGTGCCAGCAGCCAAGATAAGACAGGGGGCAGCTACGAGCAGTACTTC; CDR3: CASSQDKTGGSYEQYF
V: TRBV19; size: few; D: -; J: TRBJ1-2; DNA: TGTGCCAGTAGTATAGTCCCTGGACAGCCTAACTATGGCTACACCTTC; CDR3: CASSIVPGQPNYGYTF
V: TRBV18; size: -; D: -; J: TRBJ2-5; DNA: TGTGCCAGCTCACCTGGGTCGGAAGAGACCCAGTACTTC; CDR3: CASSPGSEETQYF
V: TRBV7-9; size: once; D: TRBD1; J: TRBJ1-5; DNA: TGTGCCAGCAGCTTAGGGACAGGGGGCGATTACAATCAGCCCCAGCATTTT; CDR3: CASSLGTGGDYNQPQHF
V: TRBV3-1/TRBV3-2; size: -; D: TRBD1; J: TRBJ2-1; DNA: TGTGCCAGCAGCCAAGAAGGTCTCGTGAGGACAGGGGTGTACAATGAGCAGTTCTTC; CDR3: CASSQEGLVRTGVYNEQFF
V: TRBV2; size: -; D: TRBD2; J: TRBJ2-5; DNA: TGTGCCAGTCCCACGGGACTAGCGGGGCAAGAGACCCAGTACTTC; CDR3: CASPTGLAGQETQYF
V: TRBV9; size: -; D: -; J: TRBJ1-5; DNA: TGTGCCAGCAGCGGCCGGGACGGAAATCAGCCCCAGCATTTT; CDR3: CASSGRDGNQPQHF
V: TRBV28; size: -; D: -; J: TRBJ2-7; DNA: TGTGCCAGCACCACACAGGGAAACGAGCAGTACTTC; CDR3: CASTTQGNEQYF
V: TRBV28; size: -; D: TRBD2; J: TRBJ2-3; DNA: TGTGCCAGCAGCCGGCGGCCAGCGGGAGGGCCCCCAGATACGCAGTATTTT; CDR3: CASSRRPAGGPPDTQYF
V: TRBV7-3; size: -; D: -; J: TRBJ2-3; DNA: TGTGCCAGCAGCTTAGACCGGGATACGCAGTATTTT; CDR3: CASSLDRDTQYF
V: TRBV28; size: -; D: TRBD1; J: TRBJ1-5; DNA: TGTGCCAGCGTTCGGACAGGGGGTAATCAGCCCCAGCATTTT; CDR3: CASVRTGGNQPQHF